The sequence of this TCR beta chain was determined in a study of blood T cell repertoires in COVID-19. Study-level information: Acute and convalescent COVID-19 samples came from the United States, Italy and Spain. T cells, B-cell-depleted T cells, or PBMCs supplied cDNA or gDNA.

Patients of the Seattle cohort, enrolled during active infection, were followed longitudinally. Original processing notes: Reference gene primers were amplified, and this amplification served to estimate nucleated cell counts. Profiled with immunoSEQ multiplex PCR; TCRdb holds only in-frame clones, not every one. D and trimming were read from the DNA, whereas the V and J calls and clone size are those reported in that table. The sample carries approximately 100,000 clones, less than 80% recorded once. After removal of 11 bases from V and 2 bases from J, the junction contained 10 bases not matched to a gene. CDR3 length equals 15 residues. CDR1 and CDR2 from the germline V gene are MDHEN and SYDVKM.

This clonotype was obtained from a man older than 75 with COVID-19, enrolled during active disease. The sample taken for sequencing was peripheral blood. The genes are TRBV28 and TRBJ2-3; 10 nucleotides match TRBD2. Here the CDR3 DNA reads TGTGCCGCCAGCGGGAGGGGGCCCGACACAGATACGCAGTATTTT. Translation: CAASGRGPDTDTQYF. The full variable domain, completed using reference TRBV28 and TRBJ2-3, is DVKVTQSSRYLVKRTGEKVFLECVQDMDHENMFWYRQDPGLGLRLIYFSYDVKMKEKGDIPEGYSVSREKKERFSLILESASTNQTSMYLCAASGRGPDTDTQYFGPGTRLTVL.